Following are 28 T cell receptor beta chains from one sample sequenced in a study of tumor and adjacent non-tumor tissue in lung cancer. RNA was extracted from bulk tissue without any cell sorting. Distant lung tissue was collected more than 3 cm away from the tumor edge. The library came from three nested PCR rounds adapted from ARM-PCR protocols. Using its own MiXCR run on the multiplex PCR reads, TCRdb lists one record per CDR3 protein. The sample consists of around 100,000 distinct CDR3 sequences, approximately 60% of them appearing once. Material: distant non-tumor lung tissue. All receptors derive from a man aged 30 to 45 with non-small cell lung cancer.

On this clonotype: Since no conserved phenylalanine or tryptophan closes the CDR3, a read error is the likely cause. The rearrangement joins TRBV20-1 to TRBJ1-5; D call uncertain. CDR3 size: 12 residues. The germline V gene encodes CDR1 DFQATT and CDR2 SNEGSKA (reference sequence). The CDR3 reads CSARGGNQSQHL. The DNA for the CDR3 is TGCAGTGCTAGAGGAGGCAATCAGTCCCAGCATCTT.

On this clonotype itself: The CDR3 end shows no conserved phenylalanine or tryptophan, and so a read error is likely. This chain connects TRBV20-1 to TRBJ2-1; 8 positions match TRBD1. Trimming took 5 bases from V and 9 from J; bases not matched to a gene: 6. CDR1 is DFQATT, CDR2 SNEGSKA, per germline (reference sequence). The CDR3 is 12 amino acids. The CDR3 here is CSAVPGGGEQFI. The CDR3 nucleotides read TGCAGTGCTGTTCCAGGGGGCGGTGAGCAGTTCATC.

The sample holds a few counts of this clonotype. The V call is TRBV7-9, the J call TRBJ2-5; 11 nucleotides match TRBD2. Germline CDR1 is SEHNR and CDR2 is FQNEAQ (reference sequence). This CDR3 is 14 amino acids long. With V trimmed by 8 bases and J by 4 bases, 6 bases remained unmatched. The CDR3 sequence is CASAGTSGRETQYF. The DNA for the CDR3 is TGTGCCAGCGCCGGGACTAGCGGCCGAGAGACCCAGTACTTC. The whole variable domain, remainder taken from reference TRBV7-9 and TRBJ2-5, is DTGVSQNPRHKITKRGQNVTFRCDPISEHNRLYWYRQTLGQGPEFLTYFQNEAQLEKSRLLSDRFSAERPKGSFSTLEIQRTEQGDSAMYLCASAGTSGRETQYFGPGTRLLVL.

This clonotype turned up a few times. The genes are TRBV7-9 and TRBJ1-5, with a weak D call TRBD1 (5 bases). Germline lookup yields CDR1 SEHNR and CDR2 FQNEAQ (reference sequence). The CDR3 covers 14 residues. Trimming pared 4 bases from V and 6 bases from J, leaving 13 bases between. Here the CDR3 reads CASSSEQVTQPQHF. As DNA, the CDR3 is TGTGCCAGCAGCTCGGAACAGGTTACTCAGCCCCAGCATTTT. Combining the CDR3 with reference TRBV7-9 and TRBJ1-5 gives the whole variable domain DTGVSQNPRHKITKRGQNVTFRCDPISEHNRLYWYRQTLGQGPEFLTYFQNEAQLEKSRLLSDRFSAERPKGSFSTLEIQRTEQGDSAMYLCASSSEQVTQPQHFGDGTRLSIL.

This clonotype was found a few times. This rearrangement joins TRBV7-9 to TRBJ2-1; D possibly corresponds to TRBD2 (6 bases). The CDR3 is made up of 16 amino acids. Germline V gene lookup returns CDR1 SEHNR and CDR2 FQNEAQ (reference sequence). V was trimmed by 5 bases and J by 6 bases, leaving 20 bases between them. CDR3 nucleotide sequence: TGTGCCAGCAGCCTACCCCAGGGAGGCACGAGCAATGAGCAGTTCTTC. This translates into CASSLPQGGTSNEQFF.

Notes on this clonotype: Being one base from a much bigger clone, this may be a read error. This chain connects TRBV20-1 to TRBJ2-2; possible D gene TRBD2, 6 bases. Germline CDR1 and CDR2: DFQATT and SNEGSKA (reference sequence). V was cut by 6 bases and J by 7 bases, with 15 bases left in between. There are 13 residues in the CDR3. CDR3 DNA: TGCAGTGCCCCGACTAGGCACAACGGGGAGCTGTTTTTT. Its translation is CSAPTRHNGELFF.

This clonotype was recorded many times. J is TRBJ1-1 and V is TRBV20-1; TRBD1 matches at 7 bases. J was trimmed by 1 base and V by 6 bases; bases with no gene match: 8. The CDR3 loop spans 14 amino acids. Germline V gene data show CDR1 as DFQATT and CDR2 as SNEGSKA (reference sequence). This chain's CDR3 is CSALRQGGNTEAFF. The CDR3 DNA follows: TGCAGTGCCTTAAGACAGGGCGGGAACACTGAAGCTTTCTTT.

Notes on this clonotype: One end of the junction is discordant with germline, which a read error may explain. The V gene is TRBV11-2, the J gene TRBJ1-2; D not resolved. The CDR3 has 14 amino acids. Germline-derived CDR1 and CDR2 are SGHAT and FQNNGV. For the CDR3, the DNA is TGTGTCAGCAGCTTAGATGGAACAGACTATGGCTACATCTTC. Encoded protein: CVSSLDGTDYGYIF.

The chain is built from TRBV20-1 and TRBJ2-1, with TRBD2 matching over 13 bases. V dropped 7 bases and J dropped 7; count of bases not matched to a gene: 7. The CDR3 is made up of 14 amino acids. Germline values: CDR1 DFQATT, CDR2 SNEGSKA (reference sequence). The CDR3: CSVPLAGGWNEQFF. The CDR3 DNA reads as TGCAGTGTCCCACTAGCGGGAGGGTGGAATGAGCAGTTCTTC.

As regards this clonotype: A much larger clone differs from this one at a single base, so this may be a read error. The chain uses TRBV5-1 and TRBJ1-1; possible D gene TRBD1, 5 bases. The CDR3 is made up of 15 amino acids. The germline V and J ends were trimmed by 2 bases and 3 bases, with 14 bases remaining between them. Per germline, CDR1 SGHRS and CDR2 YFSETQ. The CDR3 sequence is CASSLGVQGDTEAFF. CDR3 coding DNA: TGCGCCAGCAGCTTAGGGGTGCAGGGCGACACTGAAGCTTTCTTT.

The chain carries TRBV20-1 and TRBJ2-5, with no clear D. Germline lookup yields CDR1 DFQATT and CDR2 SNEGSKA (reference sequence). The CDR3 is 12 amino acids. The CDR3 loop reads CSVAAGRETQYF. Here the CDR3 DNA reads TGCAGCGTTGCCGCAGGAAGGGAGACCCAGTACTTC.

As to this clonotype: The germline gene is not matched at one end of the junction; a read error may be the cause. The chain links TRBV29-1 to TRBJ2-7, with TRBD1 as a possible D gene (6 bases). This CDR3 region has 13 residues. Germline CDR1 and CDR2: SQVTM and ANQGSEA. In DNA form, the CDR3 reads TGCAGCCTTGAAGTGAAGGACAGATACGAGCAGTACTTC. Translated, it gives CSLEVKDRYEQYF.

Concerning this clonotype itself: At one end the junction does not follow the germline gene, possibly because of a read error. The V and J genes are TRBV6-5 and TRBJ2-7; D unclear. The CDR3 is 16 amino acids. The germline gives CDR1 MNHEY, CDR2 SVGAGI. The CDR3 DNA follows: TGTGCCAGCAGTTACGGCAGTAGCTTGGGCTCCTACGAGCAATACTTC. Translated: CASSYGSSLGSYEQYF.

Points on this clonotype: At one end the junction does not follow the germline gene, possibly because of a read error. Here the CDR3 reads CASSSDQGRAPHF. The CDR3 nucleotides read TGTGCCAGTAGCTCAGATCAGGGGAGGGCTCCGCATTTT. This rearrangement joins TRBV11-2 to TRBJ1-5; D might be TRBD1 (6 bases). Germline V lookup: CDR1 SGHAT, CDR2 FQNNGV. The CDR3 contains 13 residues.

The J gene is TRBJ2-3, the V gene TRBV6-1; TRBD1 matches at 9 bases. The CDR3 totals 18 residues. V dropped 2 bases and J dropped 3; count of bases not matched to a gene: 12. Germline V gene lookup returns CDR1 MNHNS and CDR2 SASEGT. CDR3 sequence: CASSELKWGQGETDTQYF. The CDR3 DNA follows: TGTGCCAGCAGTGAATTGAAGTGGGGACAGGGTGAGACAGATACGCAGTATTTT.

This clonotype has ten or more counts. The chain joins TRBV4-1 to TRBJ2-7, with TRBD1 matching 11 bases. The CDR3 runs to 14 residues. Trimming at V came to 2 bases and at J to 6 bases, leaving 3 bases not matched to a gene. The germline gives CDR1 MGHRA, CDR2 YSYEKL. CDR3 region: CASSQWTGGGEQYF. The CDR3 DNA reads as TGCGCCAGCAGCCAATGGACAGGGGGCGGCGAGCAGTACTTC.

CDR3 sequence: CASSPQWGQDTGELFF. In DNA form, the CDR3 reads TGTGCCAGCAGCCCCCAATGGGGACAGGACACCGGGGAGCTGTTTTTT. The chain links TRBV11-3 to TRBJ2-2; 8 nucleotides line up with TRBD1. Germline V gene sequence: CDR1 SGHNT, CDR2 YENEEA. The junction had 8 bases not matched to a gene; V was cut back by 5 bases and J by 3 bases. The CDR3 covers 16 residues. The variable domain in full, with the rest retrieved from reference TRBV11-3 and TRBJ2-2, is EAGVVQSPRYKIIEKKQPVAFWCNPISGHNTLYWYLQNLGQGPELLIRYENEEAVDDSQLPKDRFSAERLKGVDSTLKIQPAELGDSAVYLCASSPQWGQDTGELFFGEGSRLTVL.

The J gene is TRBJ2-2, the V gene TRBV6-2 or TRBV6-3; D may match TRBD1 or TRBD2 (5 bases each). This CDR3 has 15 amino acids. Between the trimmed V and J ends, which lost 7 bases and 9 bases, there was a span of 21 bases. In germline, CDR1 is MNHEY, CDR2 SVGEGT. CDR3 coding DNA: TGTGCCAGCACAAGAGGGACGATGAATACCCGGGAGCTGTTTTTT. Its protein is CASTRGTMNTRELFF.

As to this clonotype: This may stem from a read error, because a much larger clone lies one nucleotide away. The chain is built from TRBV20-1 and TRBJ2-4; TRBD2 aligns across 7 bases. After removal of 5 bases from V and 5 bases from J, the junction contained 12 bases not matched to a gene. Germline V lookup: CDR1 DFQATT, CDR2 SNEGSKA (reference sequence). The CDR3 sequence is 15 residues long. The CDR3 nucleotides are TGCAGTGCTGCCAGAATCGGGACTACCGAAAACATTCAGTACTTC. Its translation: CSAARIGTTENIQYF.

The chain links TRBV6-5 to TRBJ1-3; no definite D call. Trimming pared 7 bases from V and 1 base from J, leaving 11 bases between. This CDR3 has 14 residues. Per the germline V gene, CDR1 is MNHEY and CDR2 is SVGAGI. As DNA, the CDR3 is TGTGCCAGCAAGCCTCACACTTCTGGAAACACCATATATTTT. Its translation: CASKPHTSGNTIYF.

Comment on this clonotype: A much larger clonotype is one base distant, so this may be a read error. The chain employs TRBV29-1 and TRBJ2-3; 7 bases fit TRBD1. The CDR3 is 13 residues long. With 2 bases clipped from V and 8 bases from J, the junction kept 7 bases outside the gene matches. Germline CDR1 is SQVTM and CDR2 is ANQGSEA. The CDR3 sequence: CSVENRGQGTQYF. DNA for the CDR3: TGCAGCGTTGAAAACAGGGGTCAGGGTACGCAGTATTTT.

Concerning this clonotype: A read error may account for a junction end that differs from germline. This rearrangement joins TRBV20-1 to TRBJ2-1; 10 nucleotides match TRBD2. Germline CDR1 and CDR2: DFQATT and SNEGSKA (reference sequence). CDR3 length equals 15 residues. The CDR3 nucleotides read TGCAGTGCCCAGATCGGGACTAGCGTTCTCCATGAACAGTTCTTC. This sequence encodes CSAQIGTSVLHEQFF.

Of note for this clonotype: The junction departs from germline at one end; a sequencing error may be responsible. The chain carries TRBV12-3 or TRBV12-4 and TRBJ2-7, with unresolved D. CDR3 length: 14 residues. CDR3 region: CASSLSMSVYEQYF. DNA of the CDR3: TGTGCCAGCAGTTTGTCCATGTCGGTCTACGAACAGTACTTC.

This clonotype was detected once. The gene calls are TRBV6-6 and TRBJ2-7; TRBD1 is a possible D gene (6 bases). This CDR3 region has 14 residues. Trimming removed 8 bases from V and 3 bases from J, with 17 bases in between. The germline V gene has CDR1 MNHNY and CDR2 SVGAGI (reference sequence). CDR3 sequence (DNA): TGTGCCAGCCTAACCGGCACAGGGTTCTACGAGCAGTACTTC. Encoded protein: CASLTGTGFYEQYF.

Comment on this clonotype: This sequence may be a read error, since a much larger clone differs from it by one base. This rearrangement joins TRBV5-5 to TRBJ2-2, with D possibly TRBD2 on 5 matching bases. CDR3 length equals 15 residues. Germline V gene data show CDR1 as SGHKS and CDR2 as YYEKEE (reference sequence). In DNA, the CDR3 is TGTGCCAGCAGCTTAGCGGACGTGAACACCGGGGAGCTGTCTTTT. Amino acid sequence: CASSLADVNTGELSF.

This chain links TRBV11-2 with TRBJ2-1; D may be TRBD1 (7 bases). V was trimmed by 8 bases and J by 9 bases, leaving 23 bases between them. The length of the CDR3 is 15 residues. Germline lookup yields CDR1 SGHAT and CDR2 FQNNGV. CDR3 DNA: TGTGCCAGCGCTTCGGAGGGGGCCCTCCTCGGTGAGCAGTTCTTC. Translation gives CASASEGALLGEQFF.

There are a few counts of this clonotype. Given the absence of the conserved phenylalanine or tryptophan at the CDR3 end, a read error is likely. This chain links TRBV11-3 with TRBJ1-5; D is uncertain. The CDR3 extends over 12 amino acids. The germline CDR1 and CDR2 sequences are SGHNT and YENEEA. Deletions cut 6 bases from V and 5 bases from J, with 8 bases between. The CDR3 DNA reads TGTGCCAGCAGTCGCGGGGATCAGCCCCAGCATTTA. Translated: CASSRGDQPQHL.

Note on this clonotype: One end of the junction fails to match germline, which may point to a read error. V and J are TRBV7-9 and TRBJ2-7; D tentatively reads TRBD1 or TRBD2 (5 bases each). This CDR3 is 16 amino acids long. Germline CDR1 and CDR2: SEHNR and FQNEAQ (reference sequence). This CDR3 is CAGHTPGTVDAYEQYF. CDR3 DNA sequence: TGTGCCGGCCATACGCCCGGGACGGTGGACGCCTACGAACAGTACTTC.